This TCR beta chain was observed in a study of T cell repertoires in cytomegalovirus infection (dated by TCRdb to the late 2010s). As for the study more broadly: Peptide stimulations targeted recently identified HLA-C-restricted CMV epitopes, whose presentation resists viral immunomodulation, together with well-studied HLA-B-restricted epitopes. The HLA type of each donor mattered for the analysis, because public TCR beta signatures pointed to carriage of CMV infection along with the matching HLA type.

TCRdb records Illumina HiSeq 1500 as the sequencer. TCRdb redid the processing of the public reads, applying fastp at Q25 and MiXCR, and retained in-frame beta chains. Rows with a matching CDR3 protein are joined into one entry that keeps the most common DNA and genes. A total of about 770,000 distinct CDR3 sequences appear in this sample, under 35% of them only once. Of the sample, roughly 13% is held by the ten largest clones. The table lists this clonotype with many counts. This receptor's antigen is unknown. No base-level quality is on record; no much larger clone is a single base apart. Inclusive of the bounding cysteine and phenylalanine, the CDR3 is 13 residues long. Only the CDR3 part of the read is kept: 39 bases, read in frame from the first base. Looking up the germline V gene yields CDR1 MNHEY and CDR2 SVGAGI. V and J lose 2 bases and 3 bases, and a span of 7 bases separates them. Paper-wide results and their limitations: The ex vivo response was dominated by HLA-C-restricted CMV-specific TCR beta clonotypes, which also provided the single most frequent clonotype in two of eight donors. In both this cohort and an independent roughly 400-donor cohort, the cumulative frequency of public TCR beta family members distinguished carriers of CMV infection plus the relevant HLA type.

The intended sense of this specimen's treatment or condition label: in vitro stimulation with specific CMV peptide epitopes to enrich CMV-specific T cells. This receptor was identified in a human donor in good health (CMV status not recorded). Some clones in this sample may be carry-over from other donors' samples. The sample consisted of cultured CD8+ T cells from PBMCs, taken from culture after CMV antigen stimulation. The chain is made from TRBV6-5 and TRBJ2-5; no D gene call is confident. The CDR3 region has the sequence CASSYGQKETQYF. The base sequence is TGTGCCAGCAGTTACGGCCAAAAAGAGACCCAGTACTTC.